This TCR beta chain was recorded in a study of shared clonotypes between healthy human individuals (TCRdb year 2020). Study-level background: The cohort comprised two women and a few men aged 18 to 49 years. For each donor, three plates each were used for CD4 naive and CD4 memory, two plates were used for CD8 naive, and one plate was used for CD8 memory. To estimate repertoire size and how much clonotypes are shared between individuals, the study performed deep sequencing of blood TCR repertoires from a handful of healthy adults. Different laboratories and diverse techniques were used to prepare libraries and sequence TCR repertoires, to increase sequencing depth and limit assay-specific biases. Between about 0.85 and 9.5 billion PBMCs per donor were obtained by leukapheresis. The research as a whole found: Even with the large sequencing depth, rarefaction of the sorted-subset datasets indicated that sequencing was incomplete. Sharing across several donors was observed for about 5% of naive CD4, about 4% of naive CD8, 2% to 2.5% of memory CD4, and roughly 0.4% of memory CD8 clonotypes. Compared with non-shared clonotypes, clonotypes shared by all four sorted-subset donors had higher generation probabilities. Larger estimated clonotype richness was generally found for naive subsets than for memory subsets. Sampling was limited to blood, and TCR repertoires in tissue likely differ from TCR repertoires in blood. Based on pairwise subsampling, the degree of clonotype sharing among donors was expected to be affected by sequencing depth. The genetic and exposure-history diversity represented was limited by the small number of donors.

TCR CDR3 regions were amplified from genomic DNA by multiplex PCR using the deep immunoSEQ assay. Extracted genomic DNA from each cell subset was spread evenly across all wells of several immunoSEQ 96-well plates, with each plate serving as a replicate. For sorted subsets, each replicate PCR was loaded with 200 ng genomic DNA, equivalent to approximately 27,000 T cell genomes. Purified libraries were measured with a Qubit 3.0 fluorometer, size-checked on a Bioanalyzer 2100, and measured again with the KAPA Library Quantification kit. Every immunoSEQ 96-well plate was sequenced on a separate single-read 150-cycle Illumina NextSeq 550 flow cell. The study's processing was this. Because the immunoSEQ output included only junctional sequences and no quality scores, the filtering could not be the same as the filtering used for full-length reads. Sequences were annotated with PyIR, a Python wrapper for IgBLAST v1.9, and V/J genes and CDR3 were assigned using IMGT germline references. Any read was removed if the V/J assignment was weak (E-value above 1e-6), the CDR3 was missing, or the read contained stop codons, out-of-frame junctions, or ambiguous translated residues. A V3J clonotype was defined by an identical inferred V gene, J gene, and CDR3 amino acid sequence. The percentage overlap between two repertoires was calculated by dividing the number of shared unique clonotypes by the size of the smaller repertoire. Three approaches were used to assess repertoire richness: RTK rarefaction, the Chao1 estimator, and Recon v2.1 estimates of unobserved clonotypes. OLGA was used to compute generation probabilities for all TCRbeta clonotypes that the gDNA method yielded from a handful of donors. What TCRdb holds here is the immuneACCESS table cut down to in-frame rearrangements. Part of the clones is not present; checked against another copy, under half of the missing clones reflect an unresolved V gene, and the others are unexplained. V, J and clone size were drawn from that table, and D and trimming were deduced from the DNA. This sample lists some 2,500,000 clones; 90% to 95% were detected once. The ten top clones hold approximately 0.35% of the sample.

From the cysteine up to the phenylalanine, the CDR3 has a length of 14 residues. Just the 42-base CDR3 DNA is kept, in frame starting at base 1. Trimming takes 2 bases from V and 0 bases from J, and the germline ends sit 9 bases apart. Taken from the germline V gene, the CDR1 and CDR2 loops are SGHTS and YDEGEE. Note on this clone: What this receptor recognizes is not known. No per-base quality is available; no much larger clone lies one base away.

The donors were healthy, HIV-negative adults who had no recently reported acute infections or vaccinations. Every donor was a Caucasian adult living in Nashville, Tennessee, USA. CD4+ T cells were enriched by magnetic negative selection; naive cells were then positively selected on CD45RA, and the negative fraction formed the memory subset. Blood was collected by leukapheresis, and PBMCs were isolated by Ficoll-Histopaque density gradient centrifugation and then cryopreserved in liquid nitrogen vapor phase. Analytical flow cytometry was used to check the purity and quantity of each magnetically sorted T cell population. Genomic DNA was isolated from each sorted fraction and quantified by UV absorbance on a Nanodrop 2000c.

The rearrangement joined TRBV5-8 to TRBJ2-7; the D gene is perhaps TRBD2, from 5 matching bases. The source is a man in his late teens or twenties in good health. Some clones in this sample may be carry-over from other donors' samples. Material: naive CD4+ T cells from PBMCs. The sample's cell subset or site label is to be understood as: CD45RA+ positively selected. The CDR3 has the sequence CASSLTSGSYEQYF. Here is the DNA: TGTGCCAGCAGCTTAACCAGCGGCTCCTACGAGCAGTACTTC.